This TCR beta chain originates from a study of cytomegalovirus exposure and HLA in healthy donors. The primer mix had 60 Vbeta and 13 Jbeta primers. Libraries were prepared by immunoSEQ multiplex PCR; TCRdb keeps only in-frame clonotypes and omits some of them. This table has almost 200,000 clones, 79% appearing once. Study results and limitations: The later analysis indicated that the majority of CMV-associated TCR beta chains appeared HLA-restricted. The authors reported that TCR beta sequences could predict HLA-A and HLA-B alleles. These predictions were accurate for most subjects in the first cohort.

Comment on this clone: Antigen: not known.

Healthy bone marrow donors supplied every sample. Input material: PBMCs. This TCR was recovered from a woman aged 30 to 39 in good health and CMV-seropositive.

CDR3 sequence (DNA): TGCGCCAGCAGCCTCCACCTGGAAACTCAGGGAGGGGGTAGCTATGGCTACACCTTC. As protein: CASSLHLETQGGGSYGYTF. This chain connects TRBV4-1 to TRBJ1-2, with a weak D call TRBD1 (6 bases). With 4 bases removed from V and 4 bases from J, the gap between germline ends came to 28 bases. The V gene's germline CDR1 is MGHRA and CDR2 YSYEKL. This CDR3 is built from 19 residues.